This record looks at one TCR beta chain sequence and its context. Antigen specificity is unknown. Profiled with immunoSEQ multiplex PCR; TCRdb holds only in-frame clones, not every one. Among roughly 80,000 clones listed, 90% to 95% were seen once. Surgery cases with the highest brain T cell transcript signatures were chosen for sequencing. This sample is part of a study of brain T cells in children with intractable seizures. Study results and limitations: Viral specificity was inferred only from CDR3 similarity; HCMV serostatus was unknown. Absence of clones before surgery may stem from lower sequencing depth.

This CDR3 comprises 14 residues. Germline-derived CDR1 and CDR2 are SGHRS and YFSETQ. The V end was cut by 5 bases, the J end by 4 bases, with 15 bases between. The TCR sequence derives from a girl between 2 and 10 years old with Rasmussen encephalitis and intractable seizures. The chain employs TRBV5-1 and TRBJ1-1, with D possibly being TRBD1 (5 bases). The sequencing used peripheral blood, collected at surgery. The CDR3 reads CASREATGRTEAFF. The CDR3 region has the DNA TGCGCCAGCAGGGAGGCCACAGGCCGCACTGAAGCTTTCTTT.